This T cell receptor (beta chain) was identified during a study of beta chain features in type 1 diabetes. Study in general: When patients were set against healthy donors, age, gender and cell yields were similar.

The germline CDR1 and CDR2 sequences are MDHEN and SYDVKM. Trimming removed 2 bases at V and 6 bases at J, with 5 bases between. The CDR3 runs to 12 residues. A remark on this clone: Its antigen is still unknown. The sample contains more than one DNA sequence encoding this CDR3.

Purity of each sorted population was above 95%. General study points: Moderate yet significant TCRB CDR3 shortening was seen in Type 1 diabetes patients in all four CD4+ subsets. PCR, the amplification step, might favor shorter templates, equally in patients and controls. Whether HLA type influences TCRB rearrangement remained unresolved here.

The whole isolated RNA underwent reverse transcription, so sequencing captured expressed TCRB transcripts. TCRdb's copy holds only in-frame clones and misses some; the assay was immunoSEQ multiplex PCR. The table lists around 180,000 clones, approximately 7.8% of them singletons. The gene calls are TRBV28 and TRBJ1-5, with D maybe TRBD1 (5 bases). The source material was central memory CD4+ T cells from blood. The TCR sequence derives from a woman between 35 and 50 years old with type 1 diabetes. The DNA for the CDR3 is TGTGCCAGCAGTTTAAGGGGTCAGCCCCAGCATTTT. Amino acids: CASSLRGQPQHF.